One sample yielded the 7 T cell receptor beta chains listed below, sequenced in a study of breast tumors, draining lymph nodes, adjacent tissues. Axillary draining lymph nodes of breast cancer patients supplied the node samples. Via MiXCR, TCRdb re-called the multiplex PCR reads, giving one row per CDR3 protein. The table has approximately 190,000 distinct CDR3 sequences, roughly 31% seen once; the top ten hold 4% to 4.5%. The sequenced material came from axillary lymph node tissue. These receptors were obtained from a female donor with breast cancer. Some clones in this sample may be carry-over from other donors' samples.

This clonotype was seen more than once but under ten times. A much larger clone differs by one base, so this may be a read error. The chain employs TRBV12-3 or TRBV12-4 and TRBJ1-2; TRBD1 agrees at 8 bases. Trimming at V came to 3 bases and at J to 7 bases, leaving 7 bases not matched to a gene. The CDR3 covers 14 residues. CDR3 protein: CASSFAGGFGGYTF. The CDR3 bases are TGTGCCAGCAGTTTCGCAGGGGGCTTTGGTGGCTACACCTTC.

In the case of this clonotype: This may arise from a read error, as a much more abundant clone is one base away. The chain employs TRBV5-5 and TRBJ2-6; D is perhaps TRBD2 (6 bases). Trimming cost V 0 bases and J 2 bases, with 12 bases left between them. From germline, CDR1 is SGHKS and CDR2 YYEKEE (reference sequence). The CDR3 extends over 17 amino acids. CDR3 bases: TGTGCCAGCAGCTTGGAGACAGCGGGCACTGGGGCCAACGTCCTGACTTTC. As protein: CASSLETAGTGANVLTF.

This clonotype occurred once. The gene calls are TRBV27 and TRBJ2-3; D gene unclear. The V gene lost 8 bases and the J gene lost 0 bases, with 9 bases spanning the gap. Germline V gene sequence: CDR1 MNHEY, CDR2 SMNVEV (reference sequence). This CDR3 has 13 amino acids. CDR3 sequence reads: CASRPPSTDTQYF. The CDR3 DNA is TGTGCCAGCCGGCCTCCTAGCACAGATACGCAGTATTTT.

The table lists this clonotype with many counts. The missing conserved phenylalanine or tryptophan at the end of this CDR3 makes a read error likely. The J gene is TRBJ2-5, the V gene TRBV5-6; perhaps D is TRBD1 or TRBD2 (6 bases each). Germline CDR1 reads SGHDT; CDR2 reads YYEEEE. The CDR3 length is 14 residues. The V end lost 1 base, the J end lost 7 bases, and 14 bases lay between the germline ends. The CDR3 here is CASSLWGAPRTQYL. CDR3 sequence (DNA): TGTGCCAGCAGCTTGTGGGGGGCTCCCCGGACCCAGTACCTC.

In this sample, this clonotype turned up many times. The rearrangement joins TRBV30 to TRBJ1-3, with no clear D. The CDR3 has 15 amino acids. V shed 0 bases and J shed 0 bases, with 9 bases lying between them. CDR1 is GTSNPN and CDR2 is SVGIG in the germline V gene (reference sequence). CDR3: CAWSVRLTSGNTIYF. The CDR3 bases are TGTGCCTGGAGTGTACGACTAACCTCTGGAAACACCATATATTTT.

This clonotype occurred many times. CDR3 amino acids: CASSLAPPPDYEQYF. The CDR3 nucleotides are TGCGCCAGCAGCTTGGCCCCCCCTCCCGACTACGAGCAGTACTTC. The rearrangement uses TRBV5-1 and TRBJ2-7; D is unclear. Per the germline V gene, CDR1 is SGHRS and CDR2 is YFSETQ. V dropped 0 bases and J dropped 3 bases, with 13 bases sitting between them. The length of the CDR3 is 15 residues.

J is TRBJ2-1 and V is TRBV7-9; 7 positions agree with TRBD2. This CDR3 comprises 15 residues. Germline values: CDR1 SEHNR, CDR2 FQNEAQ (reference sequence). Trimming at V came to 5 bases and at J to 9 bases, leaving 13 bases not matched to a gene. The CDR3: CASSPGSSGRGEQFF. The CDR3 region has the DNA TGTGCCAGCAGCCCTGGGAGTTCAGGGAGGGGTGAGCAGTTCTTC.